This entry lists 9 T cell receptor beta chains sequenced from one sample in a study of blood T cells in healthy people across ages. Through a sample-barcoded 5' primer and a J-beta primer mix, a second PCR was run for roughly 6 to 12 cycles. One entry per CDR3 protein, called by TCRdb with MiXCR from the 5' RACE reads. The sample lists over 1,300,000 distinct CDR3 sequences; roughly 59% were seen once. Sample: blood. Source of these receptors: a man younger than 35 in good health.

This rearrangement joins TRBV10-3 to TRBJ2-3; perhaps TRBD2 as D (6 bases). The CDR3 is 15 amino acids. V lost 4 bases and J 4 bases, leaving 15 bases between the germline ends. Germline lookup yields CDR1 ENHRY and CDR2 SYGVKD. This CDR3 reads CAISVQPGVSDTQYF. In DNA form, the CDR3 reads TGTGCCATCAGTGTTCAGCCGGGAGTCTCAGATACGCAGTATTTT.

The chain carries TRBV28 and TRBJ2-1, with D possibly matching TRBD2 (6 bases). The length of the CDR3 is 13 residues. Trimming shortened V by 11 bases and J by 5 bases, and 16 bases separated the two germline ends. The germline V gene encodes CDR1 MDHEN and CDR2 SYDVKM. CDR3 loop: CAAGRPADNEQFF. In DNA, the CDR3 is TGTGCCGCTGGGAGGCCGGCTGACAATGAGCAGTTCTTC.

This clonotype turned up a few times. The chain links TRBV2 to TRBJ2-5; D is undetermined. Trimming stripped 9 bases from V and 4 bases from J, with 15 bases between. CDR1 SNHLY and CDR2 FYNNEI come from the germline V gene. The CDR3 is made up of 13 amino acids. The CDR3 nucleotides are TGTGCCAGTAGCTATGGAACGGGAGAGACCCAGTACTTC. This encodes CASSYGTGETQYF.

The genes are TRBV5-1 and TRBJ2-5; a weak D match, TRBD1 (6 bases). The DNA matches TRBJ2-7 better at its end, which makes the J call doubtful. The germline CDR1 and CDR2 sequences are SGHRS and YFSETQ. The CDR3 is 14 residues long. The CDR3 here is CASSVGQRAYEQYF. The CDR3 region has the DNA TGCGCCAGCAGCGTGGGACAAAGGGCCTACGAGCAGTACTTC.

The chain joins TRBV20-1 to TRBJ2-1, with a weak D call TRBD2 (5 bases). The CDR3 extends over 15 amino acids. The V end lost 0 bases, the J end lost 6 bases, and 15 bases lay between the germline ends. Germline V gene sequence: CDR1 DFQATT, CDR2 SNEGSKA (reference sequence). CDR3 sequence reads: CSARDRIEGLNEQFF. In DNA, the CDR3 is TGCAGTGCTAGAGACCGCATAGAGGGCCTCAATGAGCAGTTCTTC.

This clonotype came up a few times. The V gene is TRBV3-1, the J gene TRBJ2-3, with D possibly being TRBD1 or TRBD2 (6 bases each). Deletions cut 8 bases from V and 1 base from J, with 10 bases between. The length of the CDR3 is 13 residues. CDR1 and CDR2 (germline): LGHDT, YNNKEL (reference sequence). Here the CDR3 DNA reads TGTGCCAGCGGGGGGCGGGGCACAGATACGCAGTATTTT. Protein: CASGGRGTDTQYF.

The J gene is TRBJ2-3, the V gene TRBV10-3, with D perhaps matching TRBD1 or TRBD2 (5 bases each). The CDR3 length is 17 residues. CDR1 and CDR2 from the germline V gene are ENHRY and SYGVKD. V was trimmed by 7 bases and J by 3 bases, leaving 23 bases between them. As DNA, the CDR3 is TGTGCCATCAACTTGGCAGGGAGTAGCGACAGAACAGATACGCAGTATTTT. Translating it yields CAINLAGSSDRTDTQYF.

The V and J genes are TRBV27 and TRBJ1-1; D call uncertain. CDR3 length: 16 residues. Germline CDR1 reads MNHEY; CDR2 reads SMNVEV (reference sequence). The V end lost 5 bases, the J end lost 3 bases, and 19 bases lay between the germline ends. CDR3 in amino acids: CASSPYRGGFDTEAFF. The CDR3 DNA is TGTGCCAGCAGTCCTTACCGAGGAGGGTTTGACACTGAAGCTTTCTTT.

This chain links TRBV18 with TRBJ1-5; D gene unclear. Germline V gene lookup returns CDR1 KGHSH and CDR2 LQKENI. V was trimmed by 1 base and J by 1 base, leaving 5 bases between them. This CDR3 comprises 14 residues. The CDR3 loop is CASSPLPSNQPQHF. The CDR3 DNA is TGTGCCAGCTCACCACTTCCCAGCAATCAGCCCCAGCATTTT.